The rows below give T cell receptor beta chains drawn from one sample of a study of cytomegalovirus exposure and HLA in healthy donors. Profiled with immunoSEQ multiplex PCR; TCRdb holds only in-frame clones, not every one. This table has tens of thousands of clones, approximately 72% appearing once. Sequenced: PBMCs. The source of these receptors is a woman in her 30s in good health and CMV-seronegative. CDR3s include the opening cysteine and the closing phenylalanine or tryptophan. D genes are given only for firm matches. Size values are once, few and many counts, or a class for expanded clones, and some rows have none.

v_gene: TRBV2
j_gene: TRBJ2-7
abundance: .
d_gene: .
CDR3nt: TGTGCCAGCAGTACTGAGATGGGGTGGAGCGGGGAGCAGTACTTC
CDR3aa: CASSTEMGWSGEQYF

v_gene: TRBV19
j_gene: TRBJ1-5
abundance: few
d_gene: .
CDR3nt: TGTGCCAGTACCTTAGGGGGAGCCCCTGGTCCCCAGCATTTT
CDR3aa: CASTLGGAPGPQHF

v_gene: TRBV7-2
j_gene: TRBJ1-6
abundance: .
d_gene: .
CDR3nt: TGTGCCAGCAGCTCGAGTGCGGGGGCGGCTTCACCCCTCCACTTT
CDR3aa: CASSSSAGAASPLHF

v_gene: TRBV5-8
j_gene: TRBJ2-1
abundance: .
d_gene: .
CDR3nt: TGTGCCAGCAGCTTGCTGTCAGGTGAGCAGTTCTTC
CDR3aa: CASSLLSGEQFF

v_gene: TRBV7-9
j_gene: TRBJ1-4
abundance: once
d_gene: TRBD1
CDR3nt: TGTGCCAGCAGGCTCTACCAGGGGGTTTCGGGCGGGGAAGATGAAAAACTGTTTTTT
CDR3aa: CASRLYQGVSGGEDEKLFF

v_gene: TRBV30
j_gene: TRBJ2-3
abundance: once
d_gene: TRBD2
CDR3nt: TGTGCCTGGAGGACAATGGGACTAGCGGGAGCGGGTCCAGATACGCAGTATTTT
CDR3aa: CAWRTMGLAGAGPDTQYF

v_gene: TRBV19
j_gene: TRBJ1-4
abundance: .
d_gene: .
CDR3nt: TGTGCCAGTAGTATACCAAGGGGAGGTAATGAAAAACTGTTTTTT
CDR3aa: CASSIPRGGNEKLFF

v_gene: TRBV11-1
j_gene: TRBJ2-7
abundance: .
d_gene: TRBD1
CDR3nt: TGTGCCAGCAGCCCGACAGGGTTCGAGCAGTACTTC
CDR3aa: CASSPTGFEQYF

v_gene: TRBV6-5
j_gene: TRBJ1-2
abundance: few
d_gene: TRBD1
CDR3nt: TGTGCCAGCGGTAGACAGGGGGGAAATGGCTACACCTTC
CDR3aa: CASGRQGGNGYTF

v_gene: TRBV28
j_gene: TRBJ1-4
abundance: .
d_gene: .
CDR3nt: TGTGCGATCAGCAGGCAGGGGAGGGATGAAAAACTGTTTTTT
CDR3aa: CAISRQGRDEKLFF

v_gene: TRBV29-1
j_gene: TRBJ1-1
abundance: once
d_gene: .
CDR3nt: TGCAGCGTTGCCCAAACACTGAACACTGAAGCTTTCTTT
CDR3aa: CSVAQTLNTEAFF

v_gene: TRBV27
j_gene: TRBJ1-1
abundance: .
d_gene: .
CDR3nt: TGTGCCAGCAGCGCGCGGCAGCTTAACACTGAAGCTTTCTTT
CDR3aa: CASSARQLNTEAFF

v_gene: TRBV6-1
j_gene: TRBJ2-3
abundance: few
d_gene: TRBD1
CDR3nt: TGTGCCAGCAGTCCCGGACAGGAAGCAGATACGCAGTATTTT
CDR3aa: CASSPGQEADTQYF

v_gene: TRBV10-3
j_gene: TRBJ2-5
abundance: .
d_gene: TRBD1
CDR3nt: TGTGCCATCAGCCCCGGGACAGGGGGACTCCAAGAGACCCAGTACTTC
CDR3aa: CAISPGTGGLQETQYF

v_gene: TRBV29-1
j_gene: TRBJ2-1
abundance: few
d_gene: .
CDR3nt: TGCAGCGTTGATGTGCGGGACAGATACAATGAGCAGTTCTTC
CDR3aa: CSVDVRDRYNEQFF

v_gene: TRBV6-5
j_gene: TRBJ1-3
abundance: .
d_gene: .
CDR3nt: TGTGCCAGCAGTTACTCGGGGGGGACTGGAAACACCATATATTTT
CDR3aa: CASSYSGGTGNTIYF